This T cell receptor (beta chain) came from a study of vaccination effects on CD4 cells after COVID-19. Overall study context: Early and late post-vaccination sampling was undertaken in a cohort of a few convalescent patients. Post-vaccine specimens arrived a median 72 days past the second dose. Findings of the study overall: Vaccine- and infection-induced clones showed marked clonal contraction late following vaccination. Sampling in the study covered few convalescent patients and included no early post-infection timepoints.

This clone came up a few times. The antigen is undetermined. Repertoires were generated with immunoSEQ multiplex PCR, while TCRdb's copy carries only in-frame clones and drops some. The sample lists approximately 14,000 clones, approximately 80% occurring once. Germline CDR1 reads SGHNT; CDR2 reads YYREEE (reference sequence). The CDR3 is made up of 14 amino acids. Trimming removed 1 base from V and 1 base from J, with 6 bases in between. After expansion with viral peptide pools in the ViraFEST assay, antigen-specific CD4+ T cells were sequenced. It was after approximately 11 days of culture that CD4+ T cells were isolated. The individual was infected with SARS-CoV-2 between March and December 2020, as confirmed by PCR. Each participant was given two doses of one vaccine (BNT162b2 or mRNA-1273).

The chain joins TRBV5-4 to TRBJ2-1; D remains ambiguous. The receptor's source is a human donor who had a prior SARS-CoV-2 infection. The sequenced sample was CD4+ T cells from PBMCs cultured with HCoV-NL63 spike peptides, obtained after COVID-19 vaccination. The CDR3 protein is CASSLSESYNEQFF. As DNA, the CDR3 is TGTGCCAGCAGCTTGAGTGAATCCTACAATGAGCAGTTCTTC.